This T cell receptor (beta chain) was documented in a study of blood T cell repertoires in COVID-19. Study information: Sites across the United States, Italy and Spain contributed samples from acute and convalescent COVID-19. T cells, B-cell-depleted T cells, or PBMCs provided the cDNA or gDNA that served as material.

This clone was seen only a few times. As handled by the study authors: Estimation of nucleated cell counts was performed using reference gene primer amplification. Measured with immunoSEQ multiplex PCR; TCRdb has only the in-frame clones, and not every one. V and J calls and clone size are copied from that table; D and trimming were computed from the DNA. Here the sample spans 150,000 to 200,000 clones, 80% to 90% being singletons. This CDR3 region has 16 residues. With 3 bases clipped from V and 4 bases from J, the junction kept 8 bases outside the gene matches. Germline V gene data show CDR1 as SGHTA and CDR2 as FQGNSA.

The genes are TRBV7-2 and TRBJ2-2; TRBD2 matches 7 bases. The clonotype was recovered from a human donor with active or convalescent COVID-19. The donor label of this sample is uncertain. Sequenced: peripheral blood. The CDR3 DNA reads as TGTGCCAGCAGCTTGCAAGCGGGGTGGGGCACCGGGGAGCTGTTTTTT. Its protein product is CASSLQAGWGTGELFF.